A single sample is the source of the 26 T cell receptor beta chains below, sequenced in a study of blood T cell repertoires in COVID-19. TCRdb keeps only in-frame clones here, not all; method: immunoSEQ multiplex PCR. The sample lists under 250,000 clones, under 90% occurring once. Source material: peripheral blood. Receptors originate from a man in his 60s who had recovered from COVID-19.

The V call is TRBV6-1, the J call TRBJ2-1; unclear D gene. Per the germline V gene, CDR1 is MNHNS and CDR2 is SASEGT. Trimming stripped 3 bases from V and 7 bases from J, with 10 bases between. This CDR3 has 13 residues. As DNA, the CDR3 is TGTGCCAGCAGTGAGCAGGATCAGAATGAGCAGTTCTTC. This sequence encodes CASSEQDQNEQFF.

This clone was picked up one time. V usage is TRBV10-3 and J usage is TRBJ2-7; TRBD2 matches 7 bases. The CDR3 length is 17 residues. Germline CDR1 and CDR2: ENHRY and SYGVKD. The trim removed 0 bases at V and 1 base at J, leaving 9 bases unmatched. Here the CDR3 reads CAISESQNGRISYEQYF. The CDR3 region has the DNA TGTGCCATCAGTGAGTCTCAGAACGGGAGGATTTCCTACGAGCAGTACTTC.

The rearrangement uses TRBV6-5 and TRBJ1-1, with D tentatively TRBD1 (5 bases). V lost 6 bases and J lost 5, with 13 bases in between. The CDR3 contains 13 residues. Germline CDR1 reads MNHEY; CDR2 reads SVGAGI. The CDR3 is CASRVGGGTEAFF. DNA of the CDR3: TGTGCCAGCAGAGTGGGGGGAGGAACTGAAGCTTTCTTT.

The chain links TRBV5-4 to TRBJ2-5; 10 bases fit TRBD2. This CDR3 has 16 amino acids. Germline V gene sequence: CDR1 SGHNT, CDR2 YYREEE (reference sequence). V lost 3 bases and J lost 3; bases outside the gene matches: 8. The CDR3 DNA is TGTGCCAGCAGCTCTCTTCTAGCGGGGGCCAAAGAGACCCAGTACTTC. Protein: CASSSLLAGAKETQYF.

The V and J genes are TRBV5-1 and TRBJ1-3, with D perhaps matching TRBD1 (6 bases). V shed 2 bases and J shed 8 bases, with 14 bases lying between them. The germline CDR1 and CDR2 sequences are SGHRS and YFSETQ. The CDR3 covers 14 residues. CDR3 nucleotide sequence: TGCGCCAGCAGCTTCAGGGGCACCGTGGACACCATATATTTT. Its protein is CASSFRGTVDTIYF.

This chain joins TRBV19 and TRBJ2-7; TRBD2 matches at 7 bases. The V gene's germline CDR1 is LNHDA and CDR2 SQIVND (reference sequence). The V and J ends lost 3 bases and 2 bases, in that order; junction bases with no gene match: 7. This CDR3 is 15 amino acids long. CDR3 in amino acids: CASSMGEGLTYEQYF. Here the CDR3 DNA reads TGTGCCAGTAGTATGGGGGAGGGCCTCACCTACGAGCAGTACTTC.

The chain employs TRBV27 and TRBJ1-1, with 7 bases that match TRBD1. The CDR3 loop spans 13 amino acids. Germline CDR1 and CDR2: MNHEY and SMNVEV (reference sequence). The ends lost 1 base at V and 4 bases at J; junction bases unmatched: 0. The DNA of the CDR3 is TGTGCCAGCAGTTTATACAGGGGCACTGAAGCTTTCTTT. Amino acids: CASSLYRGTEAFF.

The chain combines TRBV2 with TRBJ1-1; TRBD1 is a possible D gene (5 bases). Deletions cut 6 bases from V and 0 bases from J, with 11 bases between. The germline V gene has CDR1 SNHLY and CDR2 FYNNEI. This CDR3 has 14 amino acids. CDR3 protein: CASSNRIVNTEAFF. CDR3 DNA: TGTGCCAGCAGCAACAGGATTGTGAACACTGAAGCTTTCTTT. Drawing the rest from reference TRBV2 and TRBJ1-1, the complete variable domain is EPEVTQTPSHQVTQMGQEVILRCVPISNHLYFYWYRQILGQKVEFLVSFYNNEISEKSEIFDDQFSVERPDGSNFTLKIRSTKLEDSAMYFCASSNRIVNTEAFFGQGTRLTVV.

This clone appeared a few times. The rearrangement links TRBV7-2 to TRBJ2-1; D not certain. The V gene's germline CDR1 is SGHTA and CDR2 FQGNSA. CDR3 length equals 15 residues. Trimming cost V 4 bases and J 4 bases, with 14 bases left between them. This chain's CDR3 is CASSSRLIAYNEQFF. The CDR3 DNA follows: TGTGCCAGCAGCTCCCGACTTATCGCTTACAATGAGCAGTTCTTC.

The V gene is TRBV10-2, the J gene TRBJ1-2; the D is unclear. Trimming took off 2 bases at V and 8 bases at J, with 6 bases between the two ends. Per the germline V gene, CDR1 is WSHSY and CDR2 is SAAADI. This CDR3 is 11 amino acids long. The CDR3 protein is CASSEGSGYTF. DNA of the CDR3: TGCGCCAGCAGTGAGGGGAGCGGCTACACCTTC.

The rearrangement joins TRBV7-9 to TRBJ1-3, with D possibly TRBD1 on 5 matching bases. V was pared by 2 bases and J by 6 bases, with 14 bases between. Germline V lookup: CDR1 SEHNR, CDR2 FQNEAQ (reference sequence). The CDR3 runs 15 residues. The CDR3 coding sequence is TGTGCCAGCAGCTTATCAGGAGGGACCGCAAACACCATATATTTT. This codes for CASSLSGGTANTIYF.

V usage is TRBV10-3 and J usage is TRBJ1-4, with TRBD1 identical over 7 bases. The germline V gene has CDR1 ENHRY and CDR2 SYGVKD. This CDR3 has 14 amino acids. Trimming removed 2 bases from V and 8 bases from J; junction bases left unmatched: 5. CDR3 DNA sequence: TGTGCCATCAGTGAGGGACAGGCACCCGAAAAACTGTTTTTT. Encoded protein: CAISEGQAPEKLFF.

In its sample, this clone was seen a few times. The chain recombines TRBV28 with TRBJ1-6; tentatively, D is TRBD1 (6 bases). This CDR3 has 13 residues. Germline lookup yields CDR1 MDHEN and CDR2 SYDVKM. V was clipped by 7 bases and J by 10 bases, with 14 bases between them. The CDR3 sequence: CASTWGGPSPLHF. In DNA form, the CDR3 reads TGTGCCAGCACTTGGGGGGGGCCGTCACCCCTCCACTTT.

This clone was seen once. The chain carries TRBV27 and TRBJ2-1, with 8 bases matching TRBD1. The CDR3 contains 16 residues. With V trimmed by 7 bases and J by 5 bases, 13 bases remained unmatched. Germline CDR1 is MNHEY and CDR2 is SMNVEV (reference sequence). CDR3 nucleotide sequence: TGTGCCAGCACCCTATCCCCCGGGACAGGTCACAATGAGCAGTTCTTC. As protein: CASTLSPGTGHNEQFF.

The V call is TRBV27, the J call TRBJ1-5, with a possible D match to TRBD1 (5 bases). Trimming removed 4 bases at V and 2 bases at J, with 12 bases between. The length of the CDR3 is 15 residues. CDR1 MNHEY and CDR2 SMNVEV come from the germline V gene (reference sequence). CDR3 nucleotides: TGTGCCAGCAGTTCAAAAGGGGCTGGCAATCAGCCCCAGCATTTT. Its translation: CASSSKGAGNQPQHF.

The rearrangement links TRBV28 to TRBJ1-2; tentatively, D is TRBD1 (6 bases). V lost 3 bases and J lost 3, with 11 bases in between. This CDR3 is 14 amino acids long. CDR1 is MDHEN, CDR2 SYDVKM, per germline. CDR3 sequence: CASSFGRGDYGYTF. The CDR3 region has the DNA TGTGCCAGCAGTTTTGGCAGGGGAGACTATGGCTACACCTTC.

V gene TRBV6-5 combines with J gene TRBJ1-2; D gene unclear. CDR3 size: 14 residues. CDR1 and CDR2 from the germline V gene are MNHEY and SVGAGI. Trimming pared 0 bases from V and 4 bases from J, leaving 9 bases between. CDR3 DNA sequence: TGTGCCAGCAGTTACTCCTTAGCGGCCTATGGCTACACCTTC. Translating it yields CASSYSLAAYGYTF.

The chain links TRBV21-1 to TRBJ1-2; TRBD1 is the table's D call and was not checked against the DNA. TRBV21-1 is reported as a pseudogene. The CDR3 contains 16 residues. CDR3 sequence: CARTKLRPTGNYGYTF. The CDR3 nucleotides are TGTGCCAGGACAAAACTTCGGCCGACAGGCAACTATGGCTACACCTTC.

The CDR3 spells CASSLYGGDSPLHF. CDR3 in DNA: TGTGCCAGCAGCTTGTATGGCGGTGATTCACCCCTCCACTTT. The chain recombines TRBV5-6 with TRBJ1-6, with D hard to call. CDR3 length equals 14 residues. Trimming took 1 base from V and 8 from J, leaving 10 bases between them. CDR1 SGHDT and CDR2 YYEEEE come from the germline V gene. Full variable domain (rest looked up from reference TRBV5-6 and TRBJ1-6): DAGVTQSPTHLIKTRGQQVTLRCSPKSGHDTVSWYQQALGQGPQFIFQYYEEEERQRGNFPDRFSGHQFPNYSSELNVNALLLGDSALYLCASSLYGGDSPLHFGNGTRLTVT.

V and J are TRBV27 and TRBJ2-2, with TRBD1 identical over 7 bases. This CDR3 is built from 16 residues. V was clipped by 2 bases and J by 3 bases; unmatched bases: 6. Per germline, CDR1 MNHEY and CDR2 SMNVEV (reference sequence). The CDR3 reads CASSLKQGYDTGELFF. In DNA form, the CDR3 reads TGTGCCAGCAGTTTAAAACAGGGGTATGACACCGGGGAGCTGTTTTTT.

The gene calls are TRBV6-5 and TRBJ1-1, with D possibly TRBD1 on 5 matching bases. Germline lookup yields CDR1 MNHEY and CDR2 SVGAGI. The CDR3 spans 13 residues. The germline V and J ends were trimmed by 10 bases and 0 bases, with 12 bases remaining between them. The CDR3 sequence is CATMGGMNTEAFF. The CDR3 nucleotides read TGTGCCACCATGGGGGGGATGAACACTGAAGCTTTCTTT.

This clone was recorded only once. The CDR3 DNA follows: TGTGCCAGCTCATGGAGCCGAGCTAGCACAGATACGCAGTATTTT. Encoded protein: CASSWSRASTDTQYF. V usage is TRBV18 and J usage is TRBJ2-3; D not certain. V was trimmed by 5 bases and J by 0 bases, leaving 12 bases between them. Germline CDR1 KGHSH, CDR2 LQKENI. This CDR3 spans 15 amino acids.

V gene TRBV5-8 combines with J gene TRBJ2-5, with TRBD2 identical over 8 bases. Germline trimming cut 4 bases from V and 2 bases from J; bases unmatched to any gene: 13. Per germline, CDR1 SGHTS and CDR2 YDEGEE. The CDR3 runs to 17 residues. The CDR3 bases are TGTGCCAGCAGCAAAGAGGGTCGGCGGGGGGCGCAAGAGACCCAGTACTTC. It yields the protein CASSKEGRRGAQETQYF.

Regarding this clone: Different DNA sequences within this sample yield the same CDR3. The V and J genes are TRBV19 and TRBJ2-1; maybe TRBD2 (7 bases). Deletions cut 2 bases from V and 2 bases from J, with 10 bases between. This CDR3 spans 15 amino acids. From germline, CDR1 is LNHDA and CDR2 SQIVND (reference sequence). The CDR3 DNA reads TGTGCCAGTAGTATAAGGGGGGGAGCCTACAATGAGCAGTTCTTC. This gives the protein CASSIRGGAYNEQFF.

As for this clone: Mismatch with germline at one junction end may stem from a read error. The V and J genes are TRBV15 and TRBJ2-1; D not certain. There are 15 residues in the CDR3. The V gene's germline CDR1 is LNHNV and CDR2 YYDKDF (reference sequence). DNA for the CDR3: TGTGCCACCAGCCGAGAGCCGGGCTCCTACAATGAGCAGTTCTTC. Its translation is CATSREPGSYNEQFF.

The CDR3 coding sequence is TGTGCCAGCAGAAAGGGACAGGGGACCTATGAAGCTTTCTTT. Translation gives CASRKGQGTYEAFF. The chain links TRBV5-5 to TRBJ1-1, with 10 bases matching TRBD1. V was clipped by 5 bases and J by 7 bases; unmatched bases: 8. This CDR3 comprises 14 residues. The V gene's germline CDR1 is SGHKS and CDR2 YYEKEE (reference sequence).